Below are 25 T cell receptor beta chains sequenced from a single sample in a study of T-cell reconstitution after alpha-beta-depleted transplantation in children. Preparation of the TCRbeta library involved a method that used unique molecular identifiers. TCRdb reanalysed the PCR reads using MiXCR and keeps one entry per CDR3 protein. There are around 78,000 distinct CDR3 sequences in the sample; approximately 14% occur only once, and about 25% lies in the top ten. The sample here was PBMCs, mostly from graft donor cells, taken 180 days after TCRalphabeta/CD19-depleted stem cell transplant. Every receptor here comes from a male patient aged 2-15 years who had a stem cell transplant for acute lymphoblastic leukemia, so the T cells may come from the graft donor.

This clonotype occurred a few times. The V gene is TRBV20-1, the J gene TRBJ2-5; 8 bases align to TRBD2. Trimming took 4 bases from V and 5 from J; bases not matched to a gene: 12. The CDR3 length is 15 residues. Germline CDR1 DFQATT, CDR2 SNEGSKA (reference sequence). CDR3 nucleotide sequence: TGCAGTGCTACGCTCCCGGGACTAGGGGGGGAGACCCAGTACTTC. This codes for CSATLPGLGGETQYF.

The sample holds a few counts of this clonotype. The genes are TRBV7-2 and TRBJ1-1; no clear D gene. Germline V gene sequence: CDR1 SGHTA, CDR2 FQGNSA. V was pared by 1 base and J by 11 bases, with 11 bases between. The CDR3 covers 12 residues. CDR3 nucleotide sequence: TGTGCCAGCAGCTTAGGAGGCCTTGGGGCTTTCTTT. Translated: CASSLGGLGAFF.

This clonotype has more than one count but fewer than ten. The chain has TRBV2 and TRBJ2-7; 9 positions agree with TRBD1. Germline trimming cut 8 bases from V and 1 base from J; bases unmatched to any gene: 6. Germline lookup yields CDR1 SNHLY and CDR2 FYNNEI. The CDR3 runs to 14 residues. The CDR3 sequence is CASRGTGPSYEQYF. CDR3 bases: TGTGCCAGCCGAGGGACAGGGCCGTCCTACGAGCAGTACTTC. The full variable domain, rest sourced from reference TRBV2 and TRBJ2-7, is EPEVTQTPSHQVTQMGQEVILRCVPISNHLYFYWYRQILGQKVEFLVSFYNNEISEKSEIFDDQFSVERPDGSNFTLKIRSTKLEDSAMYFCASRGTGPSYEQYFGPGTRLTVT.

In DNA, the CDR3 is TGCAGTGAAGGAGGGCGTAAAGGCTATGGCTACACCTTC. Translated: CSEGGRKGYGYTF. V gene TRBV20-1 combines with J gene TRBJ1-2; D is uncertain. The length of the CDR3 is 13 residues. Germline values: CDR1 DFQATT, CDR2 SNEGSKA (reference sequence). V was cut by 7 bases and J by 4 bases, with 16 bases left in between.

The chain employs TRBV7-9 and TRBJ2-7, with D perhaps matching TRBD1 (5 bases). The V gene's germline CDR1 is SEHNR and CDR2 FQNEAQ (reference sequence). Trimming took off 3 bases at V and 2 bases at J, with 11 bases between the two ends. This CDR3 is 14 amino acids long. CDR3 sequence (DNA): TGTGCCAGCAGCTTTAGCCAGGGCACCTACGAGCAGTACTTC. It yields the protein CASSFSQGTYEQYF. Complete variable domain (other parts from reference TRBV7-9 and TRBJ2-7): DTGVSQNPRHKITKRGQNVTFRCDPISEHNRLYWYRQTLGQGPEFLTYFQNEAQLEKSRLLSDRFSAERPKGSFSTLEIQRTEQGDSAMYLCASSFSQGTYEQYFGPGTRLTVT.

This clonotype has a count of ten or more. The rearrangement uses TRBV20-1 and TRBJ2-7, with D uncertain. V lost 6 bases and J lost 6, with 15 bases in between. The CDR3 has 12 amino acids. Germline V lookup: CDR1 DFQATT, CDR2 SNEGSKA (reference sequence). CDR3 bases: TGCAGTGCCACCGAATCCGTACGCGAGCAGTACTTC. It yields the protein CSATESVREQYF.

This clonotype was detected many times. The rearrangement joins TRBV10-3 to TRBJ1-1, with D hard to call. The V end lost 0 bases, the J end lost 1 base, and 6 bases lay between the germline ends. Germline CDR1 and CDR2: ENHRY and SYGVKD. CDR3 size: 14 residues. The DNA of the CDR3 is TGTGCCATCAGTGAGTCTTACAGGAACACTGAAGCTTTCTTT. This codes for CAISESYRNTEAFF.

CDR3 protein: CASSQRTRANTEAFF. In DNA, the CDR3 is TGCGCCAGCAGCCAAAGGACACGAGCGAACACTGAAGCTTTCTTT. The chain combines TRBV4-3 with TRBJ1-1; D might be TRBD1 (5 bases). The CDR3 sequence is 15 residues long. Trimming cost V 2 bases and J 1 base, with 11 bases left between them. Germline V CDR1 and CDR2: LGHNA, YSLEER.

The chain uses TRBV7-6 and TRBJ2-7, with TRBD1 identical over 8 bases. The length of the CDR3 is 15 residues. Per the germline V gene, CDR1 is SGHVS and CDR2 is FNYEAQ. Trimming at V came to 1 base and at J to 3 bases, leaving 5 bases not matched to a gene. The CDR3 region has the DNA TGTGCCAGCAGCTTAGAGACAGGGGATTACTACGAGCAGTACTTC. Its translation is CASSLETGDYYEQYF. The full variable domain, in which reference TRBV7-6 and TRBJ2-7 provide the parts outside the CDR3, is GAGVSQSPRYKVTKRGQDVALRCDPISGHVSLYWYRQALGQGPEFLTYFNYEAQQDKSGLPNDRFSAERPEGSISTLTIQRTEQRDSAMYRCASSLETGDYYEQYFGPGTRLTVT.

This clonotype was counted many times. V usage is TRBV20-1 and J usage is TRBJ2-1; tentatively, D is TRBD2 (7 bases). V was trimmed by 2 bases and J by 4 bases, leaving 15 bases between them. The CDR3 length is 15 residues. The germline V gene has CDR1 DFQATT and CDR2 SNEGSKA (reference sequence). The CDR3 is CSARSPGGLYNEQFF. CDR3 nucleotides: TGCAGTGCTAGAAGTCCCGGGGGGCTATACAATGAGCAGTTCTTC.

This clonotype was counted only a few times. The V and J genes are TRBV9 and TRBJ2-3; either TRBD1 or TRBD2 may supply D (5 bases each). The germline V gene encodes CDR1 SGDLS and CDR2 YYNGEE. Trimming took off 0 bases at V and 2 bases at J, with 13 bases between the two ends. The CDR3 contains 16 residues. The CDR3: CASSVGGRRTTDTQYF. The CDR3 DNA reads as TGTGCCAGCAGCGTAGGGGGACGGCGGACCACAGATACGCAGTATTTT.

Many counts were recorded for this clonotype. The V and J genes are TRBV4-1 and TRBJ1-1, with unresolved D. CDR1 and CDR2 from the germline V gene are MGHRA and YSYEKL. The CDR3 has 14 residues. V dropped 0 bases and J dropped 10 bases, with 15 bases sitting between them. Here the CDR3 DNA reads TGCGCCAGCAGCCAAGATTCGAGCGGTCCCCGAGCTTTCTTT. Its protein product is CASSQDSSGPRAFF.

The rearrangement uses TRBV10-3 and TRBJ1-5, with a weak D call TRBD1 (6 bases). Trimming shortened V by 6 bases and J by 3 bases, and 9 bases separated the two germline ends. The length of the CDR3 is 13 residues. The germline CDR1 and CDR2 sequences are ENHRY and SYGVKD. CDR3 sequence (DNA): TGTGCCATCAGGCCAGGGGTCAATCAGCCCCAGCATTTT. Translated, it gives CAIRPGVNQPQHF.

The chain is built from TRBV4-2 and TRBJ2-7, with D perhaps matching TRBD2 (6 bases). Germline lookup yields CDR1 LGHNA and CDR2 YNFKEQ. The CDR3 runs to 16 residues. The ends were cut back, 3 bases at V and 0 bases at J, with 15 bases in the middle. DNA of the CDR3: TGTGCCAGCAGCCACCGGGGGAGCCAGAGCTCCTACGAGCAGTACTTC. It specifies CASSHRGSQSSYEQYF.

With regard to this clonotype: One junction end does not reproduce the germline sequence, and a read error may be involved. The chain joins TRBV4-2 to TRBJ2-1; D is possibly TRBD1 or TRBD2 (6 bases each). Germline assignment: CDR1 LGHNA and CDR2 YNFKEQ. The CDR3 totals 14 residues. The CDR3 bases are TGTGTCAGCAGCTTCGGGGGCCCCCTGGGGGAGCAGTTCTTC. Its protein product is CVSSFGGPLGEQFF.

The V gene is TRBV12-2, the J gene TRBJ2-3; TRBD1 reflects the table's D call only, with no check against the DNA. TRBV12-2 is described as a pseudogene. This CDR3 has 21 amino acids. CDR3 loop: CASRSTSLRSREPGGTDTQYF. The CDR3 DNA sequence: TGTGCAAGTCGCTCAACAAGTTTGAGGTCCCGGGAGCCGGGAGGCACAGATACGCAGTATTTT.

Worth noting for this clonotype: One end of the junction does not line up with germline, which may come from a read error. This sequence joins TRBV15 and TRBJ1-3, with D tentatively TRBD1 (5 bases). Per germline, CDR1 LNHNV and CDR2 YYDKDF (reference sequence). The CDR3 totals 16 residues. The CDR3 loop reads CATIRGPAGRGNTIYF. The CDR3 nucleotides are TGTGCCACCATCAGAGGTCCCGCAGGGCGCGGAAACACCATATATTTT.

The chain is built from TRBV5-1 and TRBJ2-3, with D tentatively TRBD2 (5 bases). CDR3 length: 14 amino acids. The V end lost 0 bases, the J end lost 1 base, and 6 bases lay between the germline ends. Germline-derived CDR1 and CDR2 are SGHRS and YFSETQ. The CDR3 loop is CASSLERRTDTQYF. The CDR3 DNA reads TGCGCCAGCAGCTTGGAGCGGCGCACAGATACGCAGTATTTT.

J is TRBJ2-5 and V is TRBV20-1; the match to TRBD2 covers 9 bases. V lost 1 base to trimming and J lost 0 bases; unmatched junction nucleotides: 6. Germline V lookup: CDR1 DFQATT, CDR2 SNEGSKA (reference sequence). The CDR3 loop spans 16 amino acids. The CDR3 here is CSARAGLARHQETQYF. DNA of the CDR3: TGCAGTGCTAGAGCTGGACTAGCGAGGCACCAAGAGACCCAGTACTTC.

This clonotype was detected many times. The chain has TRBV7-9 and TRBJ1-5; D unresolved. The CDR3 spans 14 residues. V dropped 1 base and J dropped 11 bases, with 15 bases sitting between them. The V gene's germline CDR1 is SEHNR and CDR2 FQNEAQ (reference sequence). The CDR3 sequence: CASSLEGRWEAQHF. The CDR3, as DNA: TGTGCCAGCAGCTTAGAAGGGAGGTGGGAAGCCCAGCATTTT.

In its sample, this clonotype was seen many times. This chain links TRBV5-1 with TRBJ2-2; 8 nucleotides align to TRBD2. This CDR3 has 16 residues. Germline CDR1 and CDR2: SGHRS and YFSETQ. V shed 1 base, J shed 4 bases, and the junction held 6 bases outside the gene matches. The CDR3 here is CASSLWIAGSTGELFF. The CDR3 region has the DNA TGCGCCAGCAGCTTGTGGATAGCGGGGAGCACCGGGGAGCTGTTTTTT.

The rearrangement uses TRBV7-2 and TRBJ1-3, with D hard to call. CDR1 is SGHTA, CDR2 FQGNSA, per germline. V shed 5 bases and J shed 0 bases, with 11 bases lying between them. The length of the CDR3 is 15 residues. CDR3 nucleotide sequence: TGTGCCAGCAGCCGGACGGTTAACTCTGGAAACACCATATATTTT. Its translation is CASSRTVNSGNTIYF.

This clonotype was seen only a few times. V is TRBV20-1 and J is TRBJ2-5; 7 bases fit TRBD2. The V segment lost 0 bases and the J segment 5 bases; nucleotides outside the gene matches: 12. The germline CDR1 and CDR2 sequences are DFQATT and SNEGSKA (reference sequence). The CDR3 is made up of 16 amino acids. The CDR3 DNA is TGCAGTGCTAGAGATCGGGGAGGGGCGCCCCGGGAGACCCAGTACTTC. Its translation: CSARDRGGAPRETQYF.

The J gene is TRBJ1-3, the V gene TRBV6-5, with 7 bases fitting TRBD1. CDR3 size: 17 residues. Germline CDR1 and CDR2: MNHEY and SVGAGI. V lost 4 bases, J lost 0 bases, and 9 bases stayed unmatched. The CDR3 DNA follows: TGTGCCAGCAGTTCCCTCCGACAGGGTCTCTCTGGAAACACCATATATTTT. Its translation is CASSSLRQGLSGNTIYF.

V gene TRBV20-1 combines with J gene TRBJ2-1; 14 bases map to TRBD2. After removal of 3 bases from V and 4 bases from J, the junction contained 5 bases not matched to a gene. This CDR3 comprises 16 residues. Germline assignment: CDR1 DFQATT and CDR2 SNEGSKA (reference sequence). Written as DNA, the CDR3 is TGCAGTGCTAGGGGGACTAGCGGGGGCCTTTACAATGAGCAGTTCTTC. It specifies CSARGTSGGLYNEQFF.